This note documents a single T cell receptor (beta chain) sequence. One Seattle source followed patients from active infection through their disease course. The sample comes from a study of blood T cell repertoires in COVID-19. For the study at large: There were acute and convalescent COVID-19 samples, and they came from the United States, Italy and Spain. PBMCs, B-cell-depleted T cells, or T cells were the source of the cDNA or gDNA that made up the material.

Per the authors' pipeline: Estimates of nucleated cell counts were drawn from the amplification of reference gene primers. Libraries were prepared by immunoSEQ multiplex PCR; TCRdb keeps only in-frame clonotypes and omits some of them. That table gives V, J and clone size, and the DNA gave D and trimming. This table has roughly 100,000 clones, 81% appearing once. Germline CDR1 reads SGHRS; CDR2 reads YFSETQ. The V gene end was trimmed by 5 bases and the J gene end by 5 bases; junction bases not matched to a gene: 7. The CDR3 sequence is 14 residues long. Sequenced sample: peripheral blood. The rearrangement uses TRBV5-1 and TRBJ1-1; 9 positions match TRBD1. The sequence derives from a man at least 80 years old with COVID-19, enrolled during active disease. The CDR3 is CASSRQGEGTEAFF. In nucleotides, the CDR3 is TGCGCCAGCAGTAGACAGGGGGAAGGGACTGAAGCTTTCTTT.